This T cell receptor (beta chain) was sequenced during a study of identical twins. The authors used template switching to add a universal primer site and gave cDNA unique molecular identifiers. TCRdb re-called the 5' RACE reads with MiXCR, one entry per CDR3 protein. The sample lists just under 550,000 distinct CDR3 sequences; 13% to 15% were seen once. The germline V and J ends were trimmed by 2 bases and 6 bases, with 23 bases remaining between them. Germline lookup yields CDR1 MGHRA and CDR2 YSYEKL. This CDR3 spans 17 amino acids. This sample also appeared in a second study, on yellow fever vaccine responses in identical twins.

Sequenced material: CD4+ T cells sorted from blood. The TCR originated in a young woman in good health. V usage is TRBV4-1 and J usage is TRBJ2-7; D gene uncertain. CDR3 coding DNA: TGCGCCAGCAGCCAACAGGACCTAATGGTTAGCCGTGGCGAGCAGTACTTC. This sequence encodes CASSQQDLMVSRGEQYF.